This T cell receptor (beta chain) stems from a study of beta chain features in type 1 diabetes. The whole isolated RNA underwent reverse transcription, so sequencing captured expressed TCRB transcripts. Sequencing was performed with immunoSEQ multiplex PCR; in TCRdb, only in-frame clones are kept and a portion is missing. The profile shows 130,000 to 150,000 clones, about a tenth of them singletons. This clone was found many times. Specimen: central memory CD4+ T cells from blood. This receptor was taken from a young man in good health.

CDR3 protein: CASTPGGGMTQYF. The CDR3 DNA is TGTGCCAGCACCCCTGGGGGGGGGATGACCCAGTACTTC. The chain carries TRBV28 and TRBJ2-5; 7 bases align to TRBD2. V was clipped by 7 bases and J by 7 bases; unmatched bases: 9. Germline V CDR1 and CDR2: MDHEN, SYDVKM. This CDR3 is built from 13 residues.